The rows below give T cell receptor beta chains drawn from one sample of a study of blood T cell repertoires in COVID-19. Repertoires were generated with immunoSEQ multiplex PCR, while TCRdb's copy carries only in-frame clones and drops some. The sample lists under 75,000 clones; roughly 84% were seen once. The source material was peripheral blood. The receptors originated from a young woman with acute or convalescent COVID-19. CDR3s include the opening cysteine and the closing phenylalanine or tryptophan. A D gene is named only where the DNA matches it firmly. The size of a clone is reported for some rows only, either as once, few or many, or as a class for expanded clones.

>.|TRBV4-1|TRBJ1-2|.
CASSQEGRTNYGYTF
TGCGCCAGCAGCCAAGAGGGCAGGACAAACTATGGCTACACCTTC
>.|TRBV28|TRBJ1-1|few
CASRNRDTEAFF
TGTGCCAGCAGAAACAGGGACACTGAAGCTTTCTTT
>.|TRBV7-2|TRBJ2-2|.
CASSLEGSAANTGELFF
TGTGCCAGCAGCTTAGAAGGGTCAGCGGCAAACACCGGGGAGCTGTTTTTT
>.|TRBV6-6|TRBJ2-5|.
CASSRPLGQGETQYF
TGTGCCAGCAGTCGTCCCCTGGGCCAGGGTGAGACCCAGTACTTC
>TRBD1|TRBV28|TRBJ1-2|.
CASSNSDRVGGYTF
TGTGCCAGCAGTAACTCGGACAGGGTGGGTGGCTACACCTTC
>TRBD2|TRBV7-6|TRBJ2-1|.
CASSSTGAGGINEQFF
TGTGCCAGCAGCTCAACGGGCGCGGGGGGGATTAATGAGCAGTTCTTC
>TRBD1|TRBV27|TRBJ1-2|.
CASSLSSGQGGWYGYTF
TGTGCCAGCAGTTTATCGAGCGGACAGGGGGGTTGGTATGGCTACACCTTC
>TRBD2|TRBV7-9|TRBJ2-3|.
CASSFRGGGRNTDTQYF
TGTGCCAGCAGCTTTCGCGGGGGAGGGCGGAACACAGATACGCAGTATTTT
>TRBD2|TRBV7-8|TRBJ2-1|.
CASSFRGLVGGSSYNEQFF
TGTGCCAGCAGCTTCCGGGGACTAGTGGGCGGAAGCTCCTACAATGAGCAGTTCTTC
>TRBD1|TRBV5-5|TRBJ1-1|.
CASSLRTGSTGNTEAFF
TGTGCCAGCAGCTTAAGGACAGGGTCGACCGGGAACACTGAAGCTTTCTTT
>.|TRBV2|TRBJ2-3|.
CASVPFAQRGRRGGYTQYF
TGTGCCAGCGTCCCTTTTGCCCAGCGCGGGAGAAGGGGGGGCTATACGCAGTATTTT
>.|TRBV5-1|TRBJ2-6|once
CASSLVPRSVGGGANVLTF
TGCGCCAGCAGCTTGGTCCCACGTAGTGTAGGCGGCGGGGCCAACGTCCTGACTTTC
>.|TRBV5-1|TRBJ1-1|.
CASSLKGGNTEAFF
TGCGCCAGCAGCTTGAAAGGGGGGAACACTGAAGCTTTCTTT
>.|TRBV12-3/TRBV12-4|TRBJ2-2|.
CASSLRGIGELFF
TGTGCCAGCAGTTTAAGGGGAATCGGGGAGCTGTTTTTT
>.|TRBV6-1|TRBJ1-5|.
CASSESGWDQPQHF
TGTGCCAGCAGTGAATCAGGGTGGGATCAGCCCCAGCATTTT
>TRBD1|TRBV11-2|TRBJ2-1|.
CASSRGQGDEQFF
TGTGCCAGCAGCCGAGGACAGGGCGATGAGCAGTTCTTC
>.|TRBV6-2/TRBV6-3|TRBJ1-2|.
CASSKRDLYGYTF
TGTGCCAGCAGTAAGCGGGACCTCTATGGCTACACCTTC
>.|TRBV18|TRBJ1-1|.
CASSPGGMNTEAFF
TGTGCCAGCTCTCCCGGGGGAATGAACACTGAAGCTTTCTTT
>TRBD1|TRBV29-1|TRBJ2-2|.
CSARGTGGNTGELFF
TGCAGCGCTAGGGGGACAGGGGGTAACACCGGGGAGCTGTTTTTT
>.|TRBV7-8|TRBJ2-2|.
CASSLGSRPSLNTGELFF
TGTGCCAGCAGCTTAGGTAGTCGGCCTAGCCTTAACACCGGGGAGCTGTTTTTT
>.|TRBV5-1|TRBJ2-7|.
CASSSLTGRSGEQYF
TGCGCCAGCAGCTCCCTCACAGGGAGATCGGGCGAGCAGTACTTC
>TRBD1|TRBV6-5|TRBJ1-4|.
CASSYSTGGEHEKLFF
TGTGCCAGCAGTTACTCGACAGGGGGCGAGCATGAAAAACTGTTTTTT
>.|TRBV7-9|TRBJ1-4|few
CASSFEVDKLFF
TGTGCCAGCAGCTTCGAGGTCGACAAACTGTTTTTT
>TRBD2|TRBV2|TRBJ2-1|.
CASSDRSGTSGFF
TGTGCCAGCAGTGATAGATCTGGAACTAGCGGGTTCTTC
>TRBD1|TRBV7-8|TRBJ2-5|.
CASSPGQFGETQYF
TGTGCCAGCAGCCCGGGACAGTTCGGGGAGACCCAGTACTTC
>.|TRBV4-2|TRBJ1-6|.
CASSQTSSYNSPLHF
TGTGCCAGCAGCCAAACTAGCTCCTATAATTCACCCCTCCACTTT
>.|TRBV3-1/TRBV3-2|TRBJ1-6|.
CASSQRGRGIFNSPLHF
TGTGCCAGCAGCCAAAGGGGCAGGGGAATCTTTAATTCACCCCTCCACTTT
>.|TRBV5-1|TRBJ2-7|.
CASSLGVAYEQYF
TGCGCCAGCAGCTTGGGAGTGGCCTACGAGCAGTACTTC